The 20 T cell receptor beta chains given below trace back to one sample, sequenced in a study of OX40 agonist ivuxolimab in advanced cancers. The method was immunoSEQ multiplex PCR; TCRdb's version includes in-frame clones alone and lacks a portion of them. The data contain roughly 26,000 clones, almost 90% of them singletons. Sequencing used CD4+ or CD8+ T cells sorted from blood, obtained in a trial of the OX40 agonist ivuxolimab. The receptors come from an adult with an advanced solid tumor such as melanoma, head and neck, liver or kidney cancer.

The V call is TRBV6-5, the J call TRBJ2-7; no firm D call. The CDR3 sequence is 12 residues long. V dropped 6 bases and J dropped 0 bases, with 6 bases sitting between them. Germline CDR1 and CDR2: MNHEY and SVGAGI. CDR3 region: CASSGLSYEQYF. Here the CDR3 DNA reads TGTGCCAGCAGCGGTCTCTCCTACGAGCAGTACTTC.

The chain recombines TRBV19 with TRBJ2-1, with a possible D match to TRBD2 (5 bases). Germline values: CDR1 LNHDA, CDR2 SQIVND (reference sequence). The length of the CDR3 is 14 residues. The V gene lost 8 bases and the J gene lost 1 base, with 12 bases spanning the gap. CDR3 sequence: CASSTRGSYNEQFF. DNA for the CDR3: TGTGCCAGTTCTACTCGAGGGTCCTACAATGAGCAGTTCTTC.

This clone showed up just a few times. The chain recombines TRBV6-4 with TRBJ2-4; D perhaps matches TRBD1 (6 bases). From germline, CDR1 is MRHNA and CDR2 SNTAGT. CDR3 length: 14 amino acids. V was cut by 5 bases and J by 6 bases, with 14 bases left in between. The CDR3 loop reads CASSPEDSINIQYF. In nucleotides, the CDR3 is TGTGCCAGCAGTCCCGAGGACAGTATAAACATTCAGTACTTC.

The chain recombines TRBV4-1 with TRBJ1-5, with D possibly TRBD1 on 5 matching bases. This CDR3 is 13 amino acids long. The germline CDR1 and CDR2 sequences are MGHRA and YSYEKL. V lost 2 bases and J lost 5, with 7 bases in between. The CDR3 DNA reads TGCGCCAGCAGCCAACCAGGGTATCAGCCCCAGCATTTT. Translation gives CASSQPGYQPQHF.

CDR3 in amino acids: CASSLIAGPGEQYF. The DNA for the CDR3 is TGTGCCAGCAGCCTGATAGCGGGACCCGGCGAGCAGTACTTC. V is TRBV7-8 and J is TRBJ2-7; 8 bases agree with TRBD2. Looked up from germline, CDR1 is SGHVS and CDR2 is FQNEAQ. Unmatched junction bases numbered 9, after V lost 5 bases and J lost 6 bases. The CDR3 length is 14 residues.

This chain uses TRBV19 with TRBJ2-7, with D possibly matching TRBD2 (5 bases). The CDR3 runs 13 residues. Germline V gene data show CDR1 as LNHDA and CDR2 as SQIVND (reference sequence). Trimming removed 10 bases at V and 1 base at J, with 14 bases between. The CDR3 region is CATEGAPSYEQYF. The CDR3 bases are TGTGCCACCGAGGGAGCGCCTTCCTACGAGCAGTACTTC.

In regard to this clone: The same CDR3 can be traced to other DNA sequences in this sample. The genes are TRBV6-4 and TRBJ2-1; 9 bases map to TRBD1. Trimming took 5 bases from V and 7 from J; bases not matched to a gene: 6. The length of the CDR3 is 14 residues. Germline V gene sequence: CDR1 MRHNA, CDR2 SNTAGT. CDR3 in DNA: TGTGCCAGCAGTTTTGGGACAGGGAAGAATGAGCAGTTCTTC. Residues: CASSFGTGKNEQFF.

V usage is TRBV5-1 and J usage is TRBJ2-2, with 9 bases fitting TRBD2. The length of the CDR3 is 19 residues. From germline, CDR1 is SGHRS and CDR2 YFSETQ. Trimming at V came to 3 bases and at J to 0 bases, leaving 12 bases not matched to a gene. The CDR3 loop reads CASSWPSGGSPPNTGELFF. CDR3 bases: TGCGCCAGCAGCTGGCCGAGCGGGGGGTCCCCACCGAACACCGGGGAGCTGTTTTTT.

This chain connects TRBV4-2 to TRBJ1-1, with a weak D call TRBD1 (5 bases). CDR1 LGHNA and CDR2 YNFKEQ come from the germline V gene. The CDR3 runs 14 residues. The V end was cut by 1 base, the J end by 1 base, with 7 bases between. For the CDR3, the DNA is TGTGCCAGCAGCCAAGTTGGGGGGAACACTGAAGCTTTCTTT. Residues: CASSQVGGNTEAFF.

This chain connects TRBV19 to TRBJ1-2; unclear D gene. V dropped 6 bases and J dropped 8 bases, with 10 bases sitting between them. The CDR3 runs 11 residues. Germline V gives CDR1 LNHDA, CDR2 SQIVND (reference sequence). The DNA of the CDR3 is TGTGCCAGTAGCAAGGATCGGGGCTACACCTTC. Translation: CASSKDRGYTF.

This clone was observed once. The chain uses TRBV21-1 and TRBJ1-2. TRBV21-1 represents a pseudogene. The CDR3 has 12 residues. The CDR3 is CASSGGIYGYTF. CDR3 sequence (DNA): TGTGCCAGCAGTGGAGGGATTTATGGCTACACCTTC.

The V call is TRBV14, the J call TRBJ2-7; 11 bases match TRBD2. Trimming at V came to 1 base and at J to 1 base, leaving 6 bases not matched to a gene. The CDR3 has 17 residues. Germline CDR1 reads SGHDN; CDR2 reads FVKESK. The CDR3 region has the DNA TGTGCCAGCAGCCAAGGCTGGACTAGCGGGTCTTCCTACGAGCAGTACTTC. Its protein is CASSQGWTSGSSYEQYF.

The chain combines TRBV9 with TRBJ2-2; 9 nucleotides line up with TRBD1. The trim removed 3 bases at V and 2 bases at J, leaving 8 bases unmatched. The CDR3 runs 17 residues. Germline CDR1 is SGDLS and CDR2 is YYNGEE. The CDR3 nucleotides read TGTGCCAGCAGCGACGTCCGGGACAGGGTCAACACCGGGGAGCTGTTTTTT. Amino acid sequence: CASSDVRDRVNTGELFF.

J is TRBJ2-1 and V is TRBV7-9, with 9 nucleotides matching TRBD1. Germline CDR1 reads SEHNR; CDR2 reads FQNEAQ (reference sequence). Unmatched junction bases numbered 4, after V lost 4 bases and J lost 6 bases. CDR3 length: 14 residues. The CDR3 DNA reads TGTGCCAGCAGCTCGGGACAGGGTATCAATGAGCAGTTCTTC. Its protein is CASSSGQGINEQFF.

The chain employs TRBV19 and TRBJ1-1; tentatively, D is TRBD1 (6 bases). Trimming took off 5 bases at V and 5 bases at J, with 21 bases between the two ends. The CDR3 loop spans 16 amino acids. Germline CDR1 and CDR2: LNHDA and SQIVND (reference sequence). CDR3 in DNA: TGTGCCAGTAGTCCCCGAGGGGGGGCGCGGGGGACTGAAGCTTTCTTT. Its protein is CASSPRGGARGTEAFF.

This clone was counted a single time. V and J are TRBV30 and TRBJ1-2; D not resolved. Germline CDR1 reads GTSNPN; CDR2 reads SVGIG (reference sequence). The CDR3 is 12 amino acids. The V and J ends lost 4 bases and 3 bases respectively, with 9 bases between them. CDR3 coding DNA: TGTGCCTGGACCCCAACCGACTATGGCTACACCTTC. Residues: CAWTPTDYGYTF.

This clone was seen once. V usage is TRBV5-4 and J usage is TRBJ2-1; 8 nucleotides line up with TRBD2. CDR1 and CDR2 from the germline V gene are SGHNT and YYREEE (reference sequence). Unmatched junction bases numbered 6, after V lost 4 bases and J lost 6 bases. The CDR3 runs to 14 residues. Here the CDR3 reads CASSRAGGINEQFF. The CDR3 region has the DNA TGTGCCAGCAGCAGGGCGGGGGGTATCAATGAGCAGTTCTTC. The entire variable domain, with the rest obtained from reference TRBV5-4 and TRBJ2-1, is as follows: ETGVTQSPTHLIKTRGQQVTLRCSSQSGHNTVSWYQQALGQGPQFIFQYYREEENGRGNFPPRFSGLQFPNYSSELNVNALELDDSALYLCASSRAGGINEQFFGPGTRLTVL.

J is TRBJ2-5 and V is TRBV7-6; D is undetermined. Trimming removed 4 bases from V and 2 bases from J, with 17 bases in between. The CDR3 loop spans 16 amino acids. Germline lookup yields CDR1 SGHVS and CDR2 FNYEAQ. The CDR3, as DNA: TGTGCCAGCAGCTCAGCCCCCGATCCAAAACAAGAGACCCAGTACTTC. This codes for CASSSAPDPKQETQYF.

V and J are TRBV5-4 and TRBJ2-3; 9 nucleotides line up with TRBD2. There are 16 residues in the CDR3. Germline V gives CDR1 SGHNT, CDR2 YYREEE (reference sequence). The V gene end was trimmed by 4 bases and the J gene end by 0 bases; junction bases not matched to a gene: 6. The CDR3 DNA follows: TGTGCCAGCAGCGGAGTAGCGGGAGCCAGCACAGATACGCAGTATTTT. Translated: CASSGVAGASTDTQYF. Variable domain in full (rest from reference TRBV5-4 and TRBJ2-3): ETGVTQSPTHLIKTRGQQVTLRCSSQSGHNTVSWYQQALGQGPQFIFQYYREEENGRGNFPPRFSGLQFPNYSSELNVNALELDDSALYLCASSGVAGASTDTQYFGPGTRLTVL.

CDR3 DNA: TGTGCCAGCAGGACTGAGTGGAGTGACTATGGCTACACCTTC. Amino acids: CASRTEWSDYGYTF. This chain uses TRBV28 with TRBJ1-2, with no clear D. V was clipped by 6 bases and J by 3 bases, with 14 bases between them. This CDR3 is 14 amino acids long. Germline V CDR1 and CDR2: MDHEN, SYDVKM.